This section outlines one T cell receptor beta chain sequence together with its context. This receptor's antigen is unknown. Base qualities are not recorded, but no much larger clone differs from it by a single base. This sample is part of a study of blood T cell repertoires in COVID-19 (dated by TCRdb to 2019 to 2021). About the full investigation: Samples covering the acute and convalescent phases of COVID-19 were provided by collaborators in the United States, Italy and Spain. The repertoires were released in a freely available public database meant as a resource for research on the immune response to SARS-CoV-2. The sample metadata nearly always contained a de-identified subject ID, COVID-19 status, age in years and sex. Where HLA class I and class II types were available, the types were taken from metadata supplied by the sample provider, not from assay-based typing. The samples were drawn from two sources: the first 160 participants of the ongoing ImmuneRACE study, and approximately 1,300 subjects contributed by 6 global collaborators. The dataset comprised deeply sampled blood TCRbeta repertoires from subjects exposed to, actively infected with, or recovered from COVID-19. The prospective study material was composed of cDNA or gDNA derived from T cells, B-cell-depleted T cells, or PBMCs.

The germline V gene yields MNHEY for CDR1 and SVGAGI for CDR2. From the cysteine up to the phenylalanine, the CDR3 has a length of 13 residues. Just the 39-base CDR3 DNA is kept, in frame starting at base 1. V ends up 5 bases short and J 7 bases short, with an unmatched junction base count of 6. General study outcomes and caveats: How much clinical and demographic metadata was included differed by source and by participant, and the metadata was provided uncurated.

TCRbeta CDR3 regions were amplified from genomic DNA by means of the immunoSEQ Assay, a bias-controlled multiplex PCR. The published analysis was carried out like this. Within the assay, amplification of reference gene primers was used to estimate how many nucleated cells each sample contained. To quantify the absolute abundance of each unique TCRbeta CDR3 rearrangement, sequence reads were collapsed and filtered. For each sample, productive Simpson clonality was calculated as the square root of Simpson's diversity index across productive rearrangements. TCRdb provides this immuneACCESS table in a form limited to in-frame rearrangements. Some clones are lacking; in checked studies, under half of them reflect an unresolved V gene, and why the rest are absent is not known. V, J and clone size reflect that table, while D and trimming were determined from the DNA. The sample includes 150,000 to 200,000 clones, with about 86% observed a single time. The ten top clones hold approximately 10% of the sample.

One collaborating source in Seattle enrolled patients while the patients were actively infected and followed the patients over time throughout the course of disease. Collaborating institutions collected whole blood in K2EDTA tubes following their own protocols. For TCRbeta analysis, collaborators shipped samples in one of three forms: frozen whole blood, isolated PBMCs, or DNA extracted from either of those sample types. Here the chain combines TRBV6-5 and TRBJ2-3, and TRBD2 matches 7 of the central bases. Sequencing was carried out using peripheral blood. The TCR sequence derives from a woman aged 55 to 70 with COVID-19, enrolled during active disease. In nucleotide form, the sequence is TGTGCCAGCAGTCGGGACTATTTAAATACGCAGTATTTT. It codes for CASSRDYLNTQYF.